The source of this TCR beta chain is a study of T-cell memory formation after mild COVID-19 (TCRdb year 2021). Context from the whole study: TCR sequence clusters from the two donors were largely donor specific. Longitudinal TCRalpha and TCRbeta repertoire sequencing tracked T-cell clones expanding and contracting after mild COVID-19 in two donors. Two young, previously healthy adult volunteers made up the cohort, one male and one female.

After removal of 3 bases from V and 2 bases from J, the junction retains 3 bases not matched to a gene. CDR1 and CDR2, looked up from the germline V gene, are SGHTA and FQGNSA. The CDR3 measures 14 amino acids from cysteine to valine. Only CDR3 DNA is held: 42 bases, read in frame from base 1. This clonotype was detected a few times. Its antigen is not yet known. Per-base qualities were not stored, and no clone one base away is much larger. PBMCs were isolated by Ficoll-Paque density gradient centrifugation. The full study reports these points: Balanced CD4/CD8 phenotypes were observed for clones contracting from day 15 to 85, whereas a bias towards CD4+ was observed for a second wave of clones expanding from day 15 to 37. Only a couple of mild cases were covered in the study, and larger cohorts including severe cases with pre-infection samples were considered necessary. Contracting CD4+ clones were located mainly in the CM and EM memory subsets, whereas CD8+ clones were found to be enriched in EMRA. SARS-CoV-2 specificity was not confirmed for the second-wave clones peaking on day 37. Some responding clones were found in pre-infection memory, which suggests that pre-existing cross-reactive memory T cells took part in the SARS-CoV-2 response.

Sequencing was performed on an Illumina NovaSeq 6000. TCRalpha and TCRbeta cDNA libraries were built by 5'RACE with constant-segment primers, adding sample barcodes and unique molecular identifiers. Trizol reagent was used to extract RNA from every sample. Amplification of the libraries took two PCR steps, and the second step added a second sample barcode plus Illumina TruSeq adapters. Libraries were sequenced on an Illumina NovaSeq with 2 x 150 bp paired-end reads. In the original analysis: Demultiplexing of reads and collapsing into UMI-guided consensus sequences were performed with migec v1.2.7. Using mixcr v2.1.11, the UMI consensuses were aligned to TRA and TRB V and J templates and assembled into clonotypes. Expanded or contracted clonotypes were those called significant by both edgeR and NoisET, with noise models trained on biological replicates. For edgeR calls, a false discovery rate-adjusted p below 0.01 and a log2 fold-change threshold of 1 were applied. As an exploratory analysis of dynamics, max-normalized trajectories of the 1000 most abundant clonotypes were examined with PCA combined with hierarchical clustering. Each responding clone was given a CD4 or CD8 phenotype based on the CD4+ and CD8+ repertoires, which had been sequenced separately. The public reads were reprocessed in TCRdb via fastp at Q25 and MiXCR, keeping in-frame beta chains. Entries are consolidated by CDR3 protein sequence, retaining the most common genes and DNA. The V and J calls reflect TCRdb's pipeline rather than the authors' work. Present in this sample are 280,000 or so distinct CDR3 sequences, roughly 8.2% of which were seen just once. The biggest ten clones account for 22% of the sample.

Sample: PBMCs or a T cell subset sorted from them (not recorded which). The chain links TRBV7-2 with TRBJ2-7, and 8 junction bases match TRBD1. This TCR came from a man aged 18-30 years who had mild COVID-19 (a few samples of this study predate the infection). The sample titles of this study are shuffled in the database, so cell type and time point are left out; the donor was told from shared clones. The CDR3 amino acid sequence is: CASSLGTGPYEQYV. DNA sequence: TGTGCCAGCAGCTTGGGGACAGGACCCTACGAGCAGTACGTC.